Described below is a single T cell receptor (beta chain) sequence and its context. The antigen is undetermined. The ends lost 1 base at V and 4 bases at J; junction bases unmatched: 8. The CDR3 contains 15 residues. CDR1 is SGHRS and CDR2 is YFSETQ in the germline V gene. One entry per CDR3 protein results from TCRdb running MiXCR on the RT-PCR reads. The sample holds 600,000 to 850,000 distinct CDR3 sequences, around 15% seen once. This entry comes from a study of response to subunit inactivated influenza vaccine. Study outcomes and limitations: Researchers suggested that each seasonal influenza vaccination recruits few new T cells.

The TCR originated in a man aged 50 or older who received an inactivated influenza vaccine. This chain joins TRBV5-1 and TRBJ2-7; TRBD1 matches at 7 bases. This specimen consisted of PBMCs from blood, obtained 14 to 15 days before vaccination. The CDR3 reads CASSLSGQIKYEQYF. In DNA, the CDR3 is TGCGCCAGCAGCTTGTCGGGACAGATTAAGTACGAGCAGTACTTC.